What follows are 30 T cell receptor beta chains derived from one specimen sequenced in a study of cytomegalovirus exposure and HLA in healthy donors (TCRdb year 2017). To prepare the library, the immunoSEQ multiplex PCR assay was applied. For the multiplex PCR, a mixture combining 60 forward primers for TCR Vbeta segments and 13 reverse primers for TCR Jbeta segments was used. The table comes from immuneACCESS by way of TCRdb, which keeps in-frame sequences with V and J called. Part of the clones is missing from these tables; in studies checked, under half for an unresolved V gene and the rest for unknown reasons. Across this sample there are roughly 120,000 clones, with 60% to 85% seen only once. Together, the top ten hold approximately 1% of the sample. The sequencing sample was made of PBMCs. The receptors derive from a human donor in good health.

The chain uses TRBV6-6 and TRBJ2-1; 9 nucleotides match TRBD2. The CDR3 runs to 16 residues. The junction had 17 bases not matched to a gene; V was cut back by 8 bases and J by 9 bases. The V gene's germline CDR1 is MNHNY and CDR2 SVGAGI (reference sequence). The CDR3 region is CASAEARAGGRGEQFF. CDR3 DNA: TGTGCCAGCGCGGAAGCGAGAGCGGGGGGCCGGGGTGAGCAGTTCTTC.

V gene TRBV28 combines with J gene TRBJ2-1; 10 bases match TRBD1. The ends lost 6 bases at V and 3 bases at J; junction bases unmatched: 5. The CDR3 extends over 15 amino acids. The V gene's germline CDR1 is MDHEN and CDR2 SYDVKM. In DNA form, the CDR3 reads TGTGCCAGCAGGGGAGGACAGGGGGTCTACAATGAGCAGTTCTTC. Its protein product is CASRGGQGVYNEQFF.

V usage is TRBV6-6 and J usage is TRBJ1-1, with 9 bases identical to TRBD1. V gave up 5 bases and J gave up 8 bases; unmatched junction bases: 9. This CDR3 is 14 amino acids long. The germline CDR1 and CDR2 sequences are MNHNY and SVGAGI (reference sequence). This chain's CDR3 is CASSQRDRETEAFF. The CDR3, as DNA: TGTGCCAGCAGTCAAAGGGACAGGGAAACCGAAGCTTTCTTT.

This clone was observed a few times. The chain employs TRBV6-1 and TRBJ1-3; D may be TRBD1 (5 bases). V was trimmed by 3 bases and J by 4 bases, leaving 16 bases between them. The CDR3 has 16 residues. Germline V gene lookup returns CDR1 MNHNS and CDR2 SASEGT. The chain's CDR3 is CASSEGPGDTGNTIYF. CDR3 nucleotides: TGTGCCAGCAGTGAGGGGCCGGGGGATACCGGAAACACCATATATTTT.

This clone turned up a few times. This chain connects TRBV5-1 to TRBJ2-7; 11 bases map to TRBD2. The germline gives CDR1 SGHRS, CDR2 YFSETQ. V trimming: 2 bases; J trimming: 1 base; junction bases outside the gene matches: 5. There are 16 residues in the CDR3. In DNA form, the CDR3 reads TGCGCCAGCAGCTTTGGCCTAGCGGGGGGATCCTACGAGCAGTACTTC. Protein: CASSFGLAGGSYEQYF.

This chain connects TRBV5-4 to TRBJ2-5, with D possibly being TRBD2 (6 bases). The CDR3 has 14 amino acids. Trimming shortened V by 4 bases and J by 5 bases, and 15 bases separated the two germline ends. Germline V gene sequence: CDR1 SGHNT, CDR2 YYREEE (reference sequence). CDR3 bases: TGTGCCAGCAGCAGCGTGAGTGGGGGGGAGACCCAGTACTTC. Translation: CASSSVSGGETQYF.

This clone was seen once. This chain links TRBV6-1 with TRBJ2-7; TRBD1 matches at 12 bases. This CDR3 comprises 14 residues. The germline V gene encodes CDR1 MNHNS and CDR2 SASEGT. The trim removed 6 bases at V and 6 bases at J, leaving 6 bases unmatched. The DNA of the CDR3 is TGTGCCAGCAGCACCGGGACAGGGGGCGCCGAGCAGTACTTC. Its translation: CASSTGTGGAEQYF.

The rearrangement links TRBV29-1 to TRBJ2-5; D is possibly TRBD2 (5 bases). The length of the CDR3 is 11 residues. Germline V gene lookup returns CDR1 SQVTM and CDR2 ANQGSEA. V shed 8 bases and J shed 3 bases, with 10 bases lying between them. CDR3 coding DNA: TGCAGCCTTGCGAGGGAAGAGACCCAGTACTTC. It codes for CSLAREETQYF. Full variable domain (rest looked up from reference TRBV29-1 and TRBJ2-5): SAVISQKPSRDICQRGTSLTIQCQVDSQVTMMFWYRQQPGQSLTLIATANQGSEATYESGFVIDKFPISRPNLTFSTLTVSNMSPEDSSIYLCSLAREETQYFGPGTRLLVL.

This clone was detected a few times. This sequence joins TRBV2 and TRBJ1-5, with D hard to call. The CDR3 covers 14 residues. Germline V lookup: CDR1 SNHLY, CDR2 FYNNEI. The ends were cut back, 6 bases at V and 4 bases at J, with 13 bases in the middle. In DNA, the CDR3 is TGTGCCAGCAGGCAAAACAATCCTAATCAGCCCCAGCATTTT. This encodes CASRQNNPNQPQHF.

The chain couples TRBV4-2 to TRBJ2-3, with 8 nucleotides matching TRBD2. The CDR3 covers 16 residues. V was clipped by 0 bases and J by 2 bases; unmatched bases: 4. CDR1 and CDR2 (germline): LGHNA, YNFKEQ. As DNA, the CDR3 is TGTGCCAGCAGCCAAGATCCGGGGGGGCCCACAGATACGCAGTATTTT. Protein: CASSQDPGGPTDTQYF.

A few counts support this clone. CDR3 sequence: CASSVEDRGYGYTF. DNA for the CDR3: TGTGCCAGCAGCGTAGAGGACAGGGGCTATGGCTACACCTTC. This sequence joins TRBV9 and TRBJ1-2; 9 nucleotides line up with TRBD1. Germline V gene lookup returns CDR1 SGDLS and CDR2 YYNGEE. There are 14 residues in the CDR3. J gave up 4 bases and V 0 bases, and 1 base lay outside the gene matches.

The genes are TRBV4-1 and TRBJ2-5, with 11 bases identical to TRBD2. V trimming: 1 base; J trimming: 4 bases; junction bases outside the gene matches: 5. Germline CDR1 and CDR2: MGHRA and YSYEKL. The length of the CDR3 is 16 residues. The CDR3, as DNA: TGCGCCAGCAGCCAAGGTTTAGCGGGGGGGACAGAGACCCAGTACTTC. Translating it yields CASSQGLAGGTETQYF.

The CDR3 coding sequence is TGCGCCAGCAGCCCGGAGCAGGGTAATGAAAAACTGTTTTTT. Protein sequence: CASSPEQGNEKLFF. J is TRBJ1-4 and V is TRBV4-1; possible D gene TRBD1, 5 bases. The V gene's germline CDR1 is MGHRA and CDR2 YSYEKL. CDR3 length equals 14 residues. The V end lost 4 bases, the J end lost 4 bases, and 10 bases lay between the germline ends.

The V and J genes are TRBV5-1 and TRBJ2-5, with TRBD1 matching over 7 bases. The tail of the sequence fits TRBJ2-7 better, so the J call may be wrong. Germline lookup yields CDR1 SGHRS and CDR2 YFSETQ. CDR3 length: 12 residues. This CDR3 is CASSTDRAEQYF. The DNA of the CDR3 is TGCGCCAGCAGCACCGACAGGGCCGAGCAGTACTTC.

This CDR3 is CASSADRPSPYNEQFF. The CDR3 nucleotides are TGTGCCAGCAGTGCGGACAGACCCAGCCCCTACAATGAGCAGTTCTTC. The V gene is TRBV6-1, the J gene TRBJ2-1; D perhaps matches TRBD1 (6 bases). The V end lost 4 bases, the J end lost 2 bases, and 15 bases lay between the germline ends. Germline values: CDR1 MNHNS, CDR2 SASEGT. CDR3 length equals 16 residues.

This clone came up once. The V and J genes are TRBV7-2 and TRBJ2-5; 10 bases are a match to TRBD2. Germline CDR1 is SGHTA and CDR2 is FQGNSA. J lost 13 bases, V lost 1 base, and 12 bases had no gene match. CDR3 length: 15 residues. The CDR3 DNA follows: TGTGCCAGCAGCTTAGGTTCCACTAGCGGGGCCAATAGGTACTTC. Protein: CASSLGSTSGANRYF.

The rearrangement links TRBV9 to TRBJ1-1, with TRBD1 matching 7 bases. The CDR3 spans 19 residues. Per germline, CDR1 SGDLS and CDR2 YYNGEE. Unmatched junction bases numbered 23, after V lost 4 bases and J lost 5 bases. The DNA of the CDR3 is TGTGCCAGCAGCCACCCACCCGGTGGGCCCGACAGGGTGGAGACTGAAGCTTTCTTT. Translated: CASSHPPGGPDRVETEAFF.

This chain links TRBV21-1 with TRBJ2-3; the table's D call, TRBD2, has no DNA check behind it. TRBV21-1 is flagged as a pseudogene. The CDR3 sequence is 15 residues long. CDR3 coding DNA: TGTGCCAGCAGCGCCGGGGACTACTACACAGATACGCAGTATTTT. This translates into CASSAGDYYTDTQYF.

The CDR3 loop is CASSLVVPGGSPLHF. As DNA, the CDR3 is TGTGCCAGCAGCCTAGTGGTCCCCGGAGGATCACCCCTCCACTTT. The chain uses TRBV7-9 and TRBJ1-6; no firm D call. The V end was cut by 5 bases, the J end by 10 bases, with 18 bases between. The CDR3 runs to 15 residues. Germline V gene lookup returns CDR1 SEHNR and CDR2 FQNEAQ (reference sequence).

This sequence joins TRBV4-2 and TRBJ2-3; 8 bases are a match to TRBD2. This CDR3 is built from 16 residues. The ends lost 3 bases at V and 5 bases at J; junction bases unmatched: 10. The germline V gene encodes CDR1 LGHNA and CDR2 YNFKEQ. Here the CDR3 DNA reads TGTGCCAGCAGCCAGCTACTTAGCGGGGACTTAGATACGCAGTATTTT. Residues: CASSQLLSGDLDTQYF.

The chain links TRBV2 to TRBJ2-2; TRBD2 matches at 8 bases. Germline-derived CDR1 and CDR2 are SNHLY and FYNNEI. The V segment lost 7 bases and the J segment 5 bases; nucleotides outside the gene matches: 9. The CDR3 has 15 amino acids. The CDR3 DNA reads as TGTGCCAGCATCCCAGCGGGGGTAGGGACCGGGGAGCTGTTTTTT. This sequence encodes CASIPAGVGTGELFF.

About this clone itself: Within the sample, other DNA sequences also encode this same CDR3. The V gene is TRBV11-2, the J gene TRBJ2-7; D is unresolved. The V and J ends lost 3 bases and 4 bases respectively, with 4 bases between them. Germline-derived CDR1 and CDR2 are SGHAT and FQNNGV. The CDR3 sequence is 11 residues long. This CDR3 reads CASSLAYEQYF. As DNA, the CDR3 is TGTGCCAGCAGCTTGGCTTACGAGCAGTACTTC. The complete variable domain, with remaining parts taken from reference TRBV11-2 and TRBJ2-7, reads EAGVAQSPRYKIIEKRQSVAFWCNPISGHATLYWYQQILGQGPKLLIQFQNNGVVDDSQLPKDRFSAERLKGVDSTLKIQPAKLEDSAVYLCASSLAYEQYFGPGTRLTVT.

Many counts were recorded for this clone. V and J are TRBV4-2 and TRBJ2-2; D might be TRBD1 (5 bases). The CDR3 is made up of 15 amino acids. V was cut by 0 bases and J by 4 bases, with 9 bases left in between. Germline-derived CDR1 and CDR2 are LGHNA and YNFKEQ. CDR3 sequence reads: CASSQDRGSTGELFF. CDR3 sequence (DNA): TGTGCCAGCAGCCAAGATAGGGGAAGCACCGGGGAGCTGTTTTTT.

The gene calls are TRBV7-3 and TRBJ2-1; TRBD2 matches at 7 bases. The germline CDR1 and CDR2 sequences are SGHTA and FQGTGA. V dropped 2 bases and J dropped 6; count of bases not matched to a gene: 7. CDR3 length: 15 amino acids. Written as DNA, the CDR3 is TGTGCCAGCAGCTTATATGCGGGGGAGTCCAATGAGCAGTTCTTC. Translated, it gives CASSLYAGESNEQFF.

V gene TRBV6-5 combines with J gene TRBJ2-7; TRBD1 matches 9 bases. V dropped 4 bases and J dropped 7; count of bases not matched to a gene: 5. This CDR3 has 13 residues. Germline-derived CDR1 and CDR2 are MNHEY and SVGAGI. CDR3 amino acids: CASSSQGAWEQYF. CDR3 sequence (DNA): TGTGCCAGCAGTTCACAGGGGGCGTGGGAGCAGTACTTC.

Concerning this clone: One end of the junction fails to match germline, which may point to a read error. This rearrangement joins TRBV7-9 to TRBJ1-2; the D gene is possibly TRBD1 (5 bases). Germline CDR1 reads SEHNR; CDR2 reads FQNEAQ (reference sequence). The CDR3 is 12 residues long. CDR3 bases: TGTTCCAGCAGCTCCGCAGGGCCCGGCTACACCTTC. Protein sequence: CSSSSAGPGYTF.

The rearrangement uses TRBV9 and TRBJ1-1; 7 nucleotides line up with TRBD1. From germline, CDR1 is SGDLS and CDR2 YYNGEE. The ends lost 1 base at V and 6 bases at J; junction bases unmatched: 3. The CDR3 is 13 residues long. The CDR3 region is CASSVSGTAEAFF. The CDR3 region has the DNA TGTGCCAGCAGCGTATCCGGGACAGCTGAAGCTTTCTTT.

The chain is built from TRBV7-2 and TRBJ2-3; TRBD1 might be the D (5 bases). Trimming pared 5 bases from V and 5 bases from J, leaving 20 bases between. This CDR3 spans 16 amino acids. Germline CDR1 and CDR2: SGHTA and FQGNSA. The CDR3 region is CASSRRQIFTGDTQYF. CDR3 nucleotide sequence: TGTGCCAGCAGCCGCCGACAGATCTTTACAGGAGATACGCAGTATTTT.

This clone was recorded only once. Written as DNA, the CDR3 is TGTGCCAGCAGCTGGCCTAGCGGGGGGGCCGGCGAGACCCAGTACTTC. It specifies CASSWPSGGAGETQYF. This chain connects TRBV7-6 to TRBJ2-5, with 12 bases identical to TRBD2. The germline CDR1 and CDR2 sequences are SGHVS and FNYEAQ. The CDR3 spans 16 residues. With V trimmed by 4 bases and J by 5 bases, 8 bases remained unmatched.

The chain uses TRBV28 and TRBJ2-5; D perhaps matches TRBD2 (6 bases). The CDR3 has 14 residues. In germline, CDR1 is MDHEN, CDR2 SYDVKM. Trimming shortened V by 6 bases and J by 2 bases, and 13 bases separated the two germline ends. CDR3 coding DNA: TGTGCCAGCAGCCCGGGCGGGGAACAAGAGACCCAGTACTTC. Translation: CASSPGGEQETQYF. Together with reference TRBV28 and TRBJ2-5, the CDR3 gives the full variable domain: DVKVTQSSRYLVKRTGEKVFLECVQDMDHENMFWYRQDPGLGLRLIYFSYDVKMKEKGDIPEGYSVSREKKERFSLILESASTNQTSMYLCASSPGGEQETQYFGPGTRLLVL.